The rows below give T cell receptor beta chains drawn from one sample of a study of T cell responses to AZD1222 COVID-19 vaccine. The assay was immunoSEQ multiplex PCR, and TCRdb's table has in-frame clones only and misses some. The sample records 20,000 to 30,000 clones, roughly nine tenths being singletons. The specimen was peripheral blood, collected 28 days after the second AZD1222 dose. Every receptor here comes from an adult who received the AZD1222 COVID-19 vaccine. Each CDR3 is given with its conserved first and last residue.

V gene: TRBV2; CDR3 protein: CASRHPRTEAFF
V gene: TRBV7-3; CDR3 protein: CASSLGPNGDEQFF
V gene: TRBV28; CDR3 protein: CASSSGSTYEQYF
V gene: TRBV7-3; CDR3 protein: CASSPTRGGYNEQFF
V gene: TRBV6-6; CDR3 protein: CASSRSRRGANADTGELFF
V gene: TRBV30; CDR3 protein: CAWTKMGGSYNEQFF
V gene: TRBV18; CDR3 protein: CASSPPHKARDEQYF
V gene: TRBV20-1; CDR3 protein: CSATDTTGQYF
V gene: TRBV2; CDR3 protein: CASNPGPTGAIYF
V gene: TRBV27; CDR3 protein: CASRTLAGSTDTQYF
V gene: TRBV5-6; CDR3 protein: CASRGRRDSQETQYF
V gene: TRBV3-1/TRBV3-2; CDR3 protein: CASSPPGSVLYEQYF
V gene: TRBV3-1/TRBV3-2; CDR3 protein: CASSQGHEQYF
V gene: TRBV7-3; CDR3 protein: CASSLGMNTEAFF
V gene: TRBV9; CDR3 protein: CASSVAGRAGANVLTF
V gene: TRBV28; CDR3 protein: CASRGQGKQETQYF
V gene: TRBV7-3; CDR3 protein: CASSLNALAGVGEKLFF
V gene: TRBV12-2; CDR3 protein: CASRPPRTGGEQETQYF
V gene: TRBV5-7; CDR3 protein: CASSPIRQGGDTEAFF
V gene: TRBV29-1; CDR3 protein: CSDVSSLNTEAFF
V gene: TRBV5-1; CDR3 protein: CASSLLGQGATEAFF
V gene: TRBV5-1; CDR3 protein: CASSLALNGELFF
V gene: TRBV28; CDR3 protein: CASSFQTGLRGTEAFF
V gene: TRBV9; CDR3 protein: CASSAGHKLTYNEQFF
V gene: TRBV6-6; CDR3 protein: CASSYGHGTAQETQYF
V gene: TRBV6-5; CDR3 protein: CASRARDGYTF
V gene: TRBV21-1; CDR3 protein: CASSRNSDTGQGHFNQPQHF
V gene: TRBV10-3; CDR3 protein: CAISPTSGEDTQYF
V gene: TRBV29-1; CDR3 protein: CSVEVASRQPQHF
V gene: TRBV7-9; CDR3 protein: CASSLGGRGHSPLHF
V gene: TRBV6-5; CDR3 protein: CASGTKETQYF
V gene: TRBV30; CDR3 protein: CAWSKQGPQHF
V gene: TRBV6-4; CDR3 protein: CASSASGGADTQYF
V gene: TRBV6-5; CDR3 protein: CASSYSPEGYEQYF
V gene: TRBV12-3/TRBV12-4; CDR3 protein: CASSPWGSTEAFF
V gene: TRBV6-1; CDR3 protein: CASSDFWTAPLRSYNEQFF
V gene: TRBV5-1; CDR3 protein: CASSLVLGGPYEQYF
V gene: TRBV7-2; CDR3 protein: CASSLLGGGKADGYTF
V gene: TRBV30; CDR3 protein: CAWSVGGNGPQHF
V gene: TRBV7-9; CDR3 protein: CASSLGQEAFF
V gene: TRBV2; CDR3 protein: CASHRDRVSGNTIYF
V gene: TRBV7-9; CDR3 protein: CASSLWRQGTGELFF
V gene: TRBV7-3; CDR3 protein: CASSDGTGSNGYTF
V gene: TRBV12-3/TRBV12-4; CDR3 protein: CASSLSMGTEAFF
V gene: TRBV5-8; CDR3 protein: CASPPQGRGQPQHF
V gene: TRBV7-3; CDR3 protein: CASSLTLDGELFF
V gene: TRBV27; CDR3 protein: CASSSRQKLSTYGYTF